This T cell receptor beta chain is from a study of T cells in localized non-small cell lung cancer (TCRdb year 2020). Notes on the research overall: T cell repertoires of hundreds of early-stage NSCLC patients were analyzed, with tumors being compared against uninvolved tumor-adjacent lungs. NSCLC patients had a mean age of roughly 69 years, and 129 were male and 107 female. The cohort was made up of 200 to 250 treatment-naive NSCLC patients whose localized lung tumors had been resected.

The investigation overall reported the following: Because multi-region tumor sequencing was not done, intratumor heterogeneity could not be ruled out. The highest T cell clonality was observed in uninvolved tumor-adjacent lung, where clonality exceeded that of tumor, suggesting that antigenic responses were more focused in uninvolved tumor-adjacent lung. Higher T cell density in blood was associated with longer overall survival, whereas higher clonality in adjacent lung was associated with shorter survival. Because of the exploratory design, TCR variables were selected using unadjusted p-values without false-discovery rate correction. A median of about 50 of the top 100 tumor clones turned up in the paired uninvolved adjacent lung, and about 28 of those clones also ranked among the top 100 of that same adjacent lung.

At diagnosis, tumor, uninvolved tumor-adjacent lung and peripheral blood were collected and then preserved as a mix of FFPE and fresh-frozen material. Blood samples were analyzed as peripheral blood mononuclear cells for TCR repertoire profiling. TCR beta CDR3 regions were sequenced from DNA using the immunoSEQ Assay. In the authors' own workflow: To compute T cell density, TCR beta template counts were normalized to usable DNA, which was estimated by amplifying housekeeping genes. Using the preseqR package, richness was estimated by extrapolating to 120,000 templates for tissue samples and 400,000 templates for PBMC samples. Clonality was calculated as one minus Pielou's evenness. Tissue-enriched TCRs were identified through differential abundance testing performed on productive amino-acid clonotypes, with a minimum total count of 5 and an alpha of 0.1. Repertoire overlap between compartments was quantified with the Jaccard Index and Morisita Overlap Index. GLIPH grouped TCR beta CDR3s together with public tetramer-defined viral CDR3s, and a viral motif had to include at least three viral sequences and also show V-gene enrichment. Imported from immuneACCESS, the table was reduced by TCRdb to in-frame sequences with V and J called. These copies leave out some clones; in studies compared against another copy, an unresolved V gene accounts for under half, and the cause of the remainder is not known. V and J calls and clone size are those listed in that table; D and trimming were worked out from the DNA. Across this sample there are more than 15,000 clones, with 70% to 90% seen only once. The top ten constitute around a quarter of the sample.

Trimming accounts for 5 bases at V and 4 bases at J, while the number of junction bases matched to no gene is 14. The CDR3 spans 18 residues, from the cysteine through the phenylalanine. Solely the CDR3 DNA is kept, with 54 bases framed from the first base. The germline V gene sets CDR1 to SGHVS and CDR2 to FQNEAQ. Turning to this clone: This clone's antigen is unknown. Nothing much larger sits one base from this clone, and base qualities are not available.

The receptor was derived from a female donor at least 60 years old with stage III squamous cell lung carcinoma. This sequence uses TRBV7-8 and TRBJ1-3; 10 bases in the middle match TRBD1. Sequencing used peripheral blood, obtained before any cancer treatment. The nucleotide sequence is TGTGCCAGCAGCCCCCTGACAGGGGGCAATCCGGCGGGAAACACCATATATTTT. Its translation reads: CASSPLTGGNPAGNTIYF.